Below, 25 T cell receptor beta chains from the same sample are listed, as sequenced in a study of blood T cell repertoires in COVID-19. Assay used: immunoSEQ multiplex PCR; TCRdb lists only in-frame clones, some missing. The repertoire consists of 250,000 to 350,000 clones, with 80% to 90% occurring once and the leading ten covering 4.3%. Sequences were obtained from PBMCs or T cells enriched from blood (not recorded which). The receptors stem from a woman aged 30 to 39 who had recovered from COVID-19.

The chain uses TRBV2 and TRBJ1-5, with a possible D match to TRBD1 (5 bases). The CDR3 runs to 14 residues. V was cut by 7 bases and J by 6 bases, with 16 bases left in between. CDR1 is SNHLY, CDR2 FYNNEI, per germline. DNA for the CDR3: TGTGCCAGCACCAACGGAAACAGGCTTCAGCCCCAGCATTTT. Translating it yields CASTNGNRLQPQHF.

A note on this clone: A read error may produce the germline difference seen at one junction end. This chain links TRBV16 with TRBJ1-6; TRBD1 might be the D (5 bases). Germline CDR1 is KGHSY and CDR2 is FQNENV. The CDR3 totals 20 residues. CDR3 region: CASSQSPKAQAITYSSPLHF. The CDR3 DNA reads as TGTGCCAGCAGCCAATCCCCAAAGGCACAGGCCATAACTTATAGTTCACCCCTCCACTTT.

This clone was detected only a few times. The chain is built from TRBV7-4 and TRBJ1-3; D unclear. V was clipped by 5 bases and J by 3 bases, with 11 bases between them. The CDR3 is made up of 14 amino acids. Germline CDR1 reads SGHVT; CDR2 reads SQSDAQ. CDR3: CASSLGLIGNTIYF. CDR3 bases: TGTGCCAGCAGCCTGGGCCTGATTGGAAACACCATATATTTT.

A few counts support this clone. V gene TRBV7-8 combines with J gene TRBJ2-7; possibly TRBD1 for D (6 bases). The germline V gene encodes CDR1 SGHVS and CDR2 FQNEAQ. The V and J ends lost 4 bases and 1 base respectively, with 14 bases between them. The CDR3 loop spans 15 amino acids. CDR3 bases: TGTGCCAGCAGCTCCGCTATAACAGGGTCCTACGAGCAGTACTTC. Translation gives CASSSAITGSYEQYF.

The table lists this clone with a count of one. The chain carries TRBV10-2 and TRBJ1-5; tentative D call: TRBD1 (5 bases). Deletions cut 3 bases from V and 3 bases from J, with 6 bases between. The CDR3 totals 13 residues. Germline assignment: CDR1 WSHSY and CDR2 SAAADI. CDR3 DNA sequence: TGCGCCAGCAGTGACAGGGTCAATCAGCCCCAGCATTTT. The encoded protein is CASSDRVNQPQHF.

The rearrangement links TRBV7-3 to TRBJ2-2; no firm D call. The CDR3 has 14 amino acids. The V end lost 2 bases, the J end lost 1 base, and 5 bases lay between the germline ends. The germline gives CDR1 SGHTA, CDR2 FQGTGA. This CDR3 is CASSLPGNTGELFF. CDR3 coding DNA: TGTGCCAGCAGCTTACCGGGGAACACCGGGGAGCTGTTTTTT.

The chain uses TRBV3-1 (or the pseudogene TRBV3-2) and TRBJ1-3; D might be TRBD1 (6 bases). The ends were cut back, 4 bases at V and 5 bases at J, with 12 bases in the middle. The germline V gene encodes CDR1 LGHDT and CDR2 YNNKEL (reference sequence). The length of the CDR3 is 14 residues. CDR3 in amino acids: CASSLLGQRNTIYF. The CDR3 DNA reads as TGTGCCAGCAGCCTCCTCGGACAGAGAAACACCATATATTTT.

The CDR3 nucleotides are TGTGCCAGCAGACGACAGGGCCCATCGAACACCGGGGAGCTGTTTTTT. It translates to CASRRQGPSNTGELFF. V usage is TRBV28 and J usage is TRBJ2-2, with TRBD1 matching 7 bases. The CDR3 contains 16 residues. The trim removed 6 bases at V and 0 bases at J, leaving 7 bases unmatched. Germline-derived CDR1 and CDR2 are MDHEN and SYDVKM.

CDR3 coding DNA: TGTGCCAGCAGTTTATGGCGTCGGACAGGGGTCTCAGAGACCCAGTACTTC. Its translation: CASSLWRRTGVSETQYF. This chain connects TRBV28 to TRBJ2-5, with TRBD1 matching 9 bases. V was clipped by 0 bases and J by 4 bases; unmatched bases: 9. CDR1 is MDHEN and CDR2 is SYDVKM in the germline V gene. CDR3 size: 17 residues.

This chain joins TRBV9 and TRBJ1-1; no definite D call. V lost 0 bases and J lost 0, with 3 bases in between. Per germline, CDR1 SGDLS and CDR2 YYNGEE. The CDR3 contains 13 residues. The CDR3 here is CASSVDLNTEAFF. The CDR3 nucleotides read TGTGCCAGCAGCGTAGACTTGAACACTGAAGCTTTCTTT.

The rearrangement uses TRBV5-1 and TRBJ2-7; D is ambiguous. Germline V gene lookup returns CDR1 SGHRS and CDR2 YFSETQ. Trimming pared 3 bases from V and 4 bases from J, leaving 5 bases between. The CDR3 has 11 amino acids. The CDR3 loop is CASSSLYEQYF. In DNA, the CDR3 is TGCGCCAGCAGCTCCTTATACGAGCAGTACTTC.

V usage is TRBV7-9 and J usage is TRBJ1-2; D uncertain. The CDR3 is 16 amino acids. Germline CDR1 and CDR2: SEHNR and FQNEAQ (reference sequence). Trimming removed 5 bases from V and 3 bases from J, with 19 bases in between. The CDR3 region is CASSDLGVRAHYGYTF. The DNA of the CDR3 is TGTGCCAGCAGCGATCTCGGTGTCCGAGCGCACTATGGCTACACCTTC.

The V call is TRBV7-9, the J call TRBJ1-1; 7 bases line up with TRBD1. Germline-derived CDR1 and CDR2 are SEHNR and FQNEAQ (reference sequence). Trimming took 3 bases from V and 4 from J; bases not matched to a gene: 5. This CDR3 spans 14 amino acids. CDR3 region: CASSLLGGPTEAFF. CDR3 sequence (DNA): TGTGCCAGCAGCTTGTTAGGGGGCCCCACTGAAGCTTTCTTT.

The CDR3 coding sequence is TGTGCCACCAGCATAACGGGGCCGACTAGAGGGATTCAGTACTTC. Its translation: CATSITGPTRGIQYF. This chain uses TRBV15 with TRBJ2-4, with a tentative D call TRBD2 (6 bases). This CDR3 has 15 amino acids. V shed 4 bases and J shed 10 bases, with 20 bases lying between them. Germline V gives CDR1 LNHNV, CDR2 YYDKDF (reference sequence).

V usage is TRBV18 and J usage is TRBJ2-5; no clear D gene. The length of the CDR3 is 12 residues. Germline CDR1 and CDR2: KGHSH and LQKENI. Trimming pared 3 bases from V and 3 bases from J, leaving 5 bases between. The CDR3 spells CASSPQEETQYF. The CDR3 region has the DNA TGTGCCAGCTCACCGCAGGAAGAGACCCAGTACTTC.

The V gene is TRBV5-6, the J gene TRBJ1-2, with D possibly TRBD1 on 6 matching bases. V dropped 5 bases and J dropped 0 bases, with 23 bases sitting between them. Per germline, CDR1 SGHDT and CDR2 YYEEEE. CDR3 size: 18 residues. The CDR3 DNA reads as TGTGCCAGCAGGTCGTTATTGGGAAGGGGGGGAGCTAACTATGGCTACACCTTC. Encoded protein: CASRSLLGRGGANYGYTF.

The J gene is TRBJ1-3, the V gene TRBV5-8; TRBD1 is a possible D gene (5 bases). CDR3 length: 16 amino acids. V was clipped by 7 bases and J by 0 bases, with 17 bases between them. Germline V gives CDR1 SGHTS, CDR2 YDEGEE. CDR3 loop: CASRWGDGFSGNTIYF. As DNA, the CDR3 is TGTGCCAGCCGGTGGGGGGACGGATTCTCTGGAAACACCATATATTTT.

The chain has TRBV25-1 and TRBJ1-1; no clear D gene. The CDR3 consists of 13 residues. V was pared by 1 base and J by 2 bases, with 5 bases between. Germline V gene lookup returns CDR1 MGHDK and CDR2 SYGVNS. DNA for the CDR3: TGTGCCAGCAGTGAATCTCTCAACACTGAAGCTTTCTTT. This gives the protein CASSESLNTEAFF.

The genes are TRBV7-9 and TRBJ2-5, with 10 bases identical to TRBD2. The germline gives CDR1 SEHNR, CDR2 FQNEAQ (reference sequence). This CDR3 has 16 residues. The V segment lost 0 bases and the J segment 9 bases; nucleotides outside the gene matches: 10. The CDR3 is CASSLAPPPSGGAQYF. DNA of the CDR3: TGTGCCAGCAGCTTAGCGCCCCCCCCTAGCGGGGGAGCCCAGTACTTC.

Concerning this clone itself: Other DNA variants within this sample encode the same CDR3. The chain's CDR3 is CASRGDSYGYTF. The CDR3 coding sequence is TGTGCCAGCAGAGGGGACTCCTATGGCTACACCTTC. The V call is TRBV2, the J call TRBJ1-2; TRBD1 might be the D (5 bases). The germline V gene has CDR1 SNHLY and CDR2 FYNNEI. Trimming removed 6 bases at V and 4 bases at J, with 9 bases between. The CDR3 is 12 residues long.

This sequence joins TRBV28 and TRBJ2-7, with a weak D call TRBD1 (6 bases). Germline CDR1 MDHEN, CDR2 SYDVKM. The CDR3 covers 12 residues. V dropped 7 bases and J dropped 2 bases, with 9 bases sitting between them. The CDR3 is CASTGDTYEQYF. CDR3 DNA sequence: TGTGCCAGCACCGGGGACACCTACGAGCAGTACTTC.

The V and J genes are TRBV19 and TRBJ1-4; TRBD1 might be the D (5 bases). Germline V CDR1 and CDR2: LNHDA, SQIVND (reference sequence). Between the trimmed V and J ends, which lost 5 bases and 0 bases, there was a span of 10 bases. This CDR3 is 15 amino acids long. CDR3 sequence: CASSGTLATNEKLFF. CDR3 nucleotide sequence: TGTGCCAGTAGTGGGACTCTCGCAACTAATGAAAAACTGTTTTTT.

This CDR3 is CAWIKQGRNTEAFF. The DNA of the CDR3 is TGTGCCTGGATAAAACAGGGGCGGAACACTGAAGCTTTCTTT. The gene calls are TRBV30 and TRBJ1-1, with 7 bases that match TRBD1. This CDR3 region has 14 residues. The J segment lost 1 base and the V segment lost 4 bases, leaving 6 bases of the junction unmatched. The germline V gene encodes CDR1 GTSNPN and CDR2 SVGIG (reference sequence).

J is TRBJ2-2 and V is TRBV28; unclear D gene. This CDR3 region has 14 residues. With 5 bases removed from V and 6 bases from J, the gap between germline ends came to 13 bases. Per germline, CDR1 MDHEN and CDR2 SYDVKM. CDR3 in amino acids: CASSPTLRSGELFF. CDR3 bases: TGTGCCAGCAGTCCAACCCTCAGGTCCGGGGAGCTGTTTTTT.

The rearrangement uses TRBV2 and TRBJ1-1; no definite D call. CDR1 and CDR2 (germline): SNHLY, FYNNEI. The CDR3 contains 13 residues. V shed 7 bases and J shed 6 bases, with 15 bases lying between them. Here the CDR3 reads CASTFFRSAEAFF. The CDR3 bases are TGTGCCAGCACGTTCTTTCGGAGCGCTGAAGCTTTCTTT. Complete variable domain (other parts from reference TRBV2 and TRBJ1-1): EPEVTQTPSHQVTQMGQEVILRCVPISNHLYFYWYRQILGQKVEFLVSFYNNEISEKSEIFDDQFSVERPDGSNFTLKIRSTKLEDSAMYFCASTFFRSAEAFFGQGTRLTVV.